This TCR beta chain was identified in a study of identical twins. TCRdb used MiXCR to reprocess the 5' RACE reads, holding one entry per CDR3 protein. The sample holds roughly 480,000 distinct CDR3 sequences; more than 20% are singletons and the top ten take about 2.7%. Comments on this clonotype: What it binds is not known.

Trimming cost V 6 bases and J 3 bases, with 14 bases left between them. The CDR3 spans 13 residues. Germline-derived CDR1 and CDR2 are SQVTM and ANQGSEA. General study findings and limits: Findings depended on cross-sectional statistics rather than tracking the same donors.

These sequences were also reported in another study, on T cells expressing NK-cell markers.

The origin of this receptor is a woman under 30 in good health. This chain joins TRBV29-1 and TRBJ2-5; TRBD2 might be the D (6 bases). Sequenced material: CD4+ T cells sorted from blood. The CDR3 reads CSVRRGRKETQYF. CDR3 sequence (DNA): TGCAGCGTGCGGCGAGGGAGGAAAGAGACCCAGTACTTC.